The clone carrying this T cell receptor beta chain was counted between two and nine times. The sample is drawn from a study of blood T cells in healthy people across ages. Germline V gene lookup returns CDR1 DFQATT and CDR2 SNEGSKA (reference sequence). The CDR3 has 14 amino acids. Deletions cut 0 bases from V and 7 bases from J, with 13 bases between. The use of a sample-barcoded 5' primer and a J-beta primer mix characterized a second PCR of about 6 to 12 cycles. TCRdb used MiXCR to reprocess the 5' RACE reads, holding one entry per CDR3 protein. The sample has 450,000 to 600,000 distinct CDR3 sequences; about 27% are singletons. This sample was shared with a second study, whose subject was T cells of mothers and their children. This second report adds: Three healthy Caucasian mothers and their six children donated. In related and unrelated pairs alike, thymic selection shapes TCR recombination output, with inherited differences minor.

The receptor's source is a boy under 10 years old in good health. This chain connects TRBV20-1 to TRBJ2-1; D is unresolved. The sample taken for sequencing was blood. The DNA for the CDR3 is TGCAGTGCTAGAGACCCCAACGGAAGGAATGAGCAGTTCTTC. This codes for CSARDPNGRNEQFF.